This TCR beta chain was found in a study of brain metastases from non-small cell lung cancer. Whole-study findings and limits: Compared with primary tumors, brain metastases showed less T-cell infiltration. TCR repertoires overlapped largely between brain metastases and matched primaries. In about 64% of brain metastases, T-cell clones were expanded compared with matched primary tumors.

The method was immunoSEQ multiplex PCR; TCRdb's version includes in-frame clones alone and lacks a portion of them. This table holds roughly 4,900 clones, about 82% found once. As concerns this clone: The antigen is undetermined.

Germline V gene sequence: CDR1 LNHDA, CDR2 SQIVND (reference sequence). The CDR3 spans 14 residues. V gave up 5 bases and J gave up 7 bases; unmatched junction bases: 7. The TCR comes from a donor over 35 with non-small cell lung cancer. V is TRBV19 and J is TRBJ1-5; the match to TRBD1 covers 8 bases. The sample comprised primary lung tumor tissue. CDR3 coding DNA: TGTGCCAGTAGTGGCCCCAGGACAGGGCAGCCCCAGCATTTT. Amino acid sequence: CASSGPRTGQPQHF.